Following are 6 T cell receptor beta chains from one sample sequenced in a study of T cells after yellow fever vaccination. TCRdb re-called the 5' RACE reads with MiXCR, one entry per CDR3 protein. The sample yields some 100,000 distinct CDR3 sequences, about 7.8% seen once. Material: CD4+ T cells sorted from PBMCs, obtained about 49 days after the first yellow fever vaccination. These receptors all stem from a man younger than 35 who received the YFV17D yellow fever vaccine.

This clonotype was observed a handful of times. V is TRBV11-3 and J is TRBJ2-1; D gene unclear. CDR3 length: 15 residues. V dropped 5 bases and J dropped 6 bases, with 17 bases sitting between them. Germline V gene lookup returns CDR1 SGHNT and CDR2 YENEEA. CDR3 sequence: CASSQRSSGGNEQFF. CDR3 in DNA: TGTGCCAGCAGCCAAAGGTCCTCCGGTGGCAATGAGCAGTTCTTC. Full variable domain (remainder filled in from reference TRBV11-3 and TRBJ2-1): EAGVVQSPRYKIIEKKQPVAFWCNPISGHNTLYWYLQNLGQGPELLIRYENEEAVDDSQLPKDRFSAERLKGVDSTLKIQPAELGDSAVYLCASSQRSSGGNEQFFGPGTRLTVL.

This clonotype was seen a handful of times. The chain uses TRBV28 and TRBJ2-6; a possible D gene is TRBD2 (6 bases). Germline lookup yields CDR1 MDHEN and CDR2 SYDVKM. The V end was cut by 3 bases, the J end by 4 bases, with 10 bases between. CDR3 length equals 15 residues. The CDR3 spells CASSLGGYGANVLTF. The CDR3 region has the DNA TGTGCCAGCAGTTTGGGGGGTTACGGGGCCAACGTCCTGACTTTC.

The chain links TRBV5-1 to TRBJ1-1, with no clear D. This CDR3 is 14 amino acids long. Trimming stripped 2 bases from V and 4 bases from J, with 12 bases between. Germline CDR1 and CDR2: SGHRS and YFSETQ. The CDR3, as DNA: TGCGCCAGCAGCTTCTCGCGGGGTTTCACTGAAGCTTTCTTT. It is translated as CASSFSRGFTEAFF.

This clonotype was seen only a few times. The CDR3 sequence is CASSLEKQPGQGYEQYV. CDR3 in DNA: TGTGCCAGCAGCTTAGAAAAACAACCCGGACAGGGCTACGAGCAGTACGTC. The rearrangement joins TRBV11-2 to TRBJ2-7, with 8 bases lining up with TRBD1. The CDR3 is 17 amino acids. With 0 bases clipped from V and 3 bases from J, the junction kept 10 bases outside the gene matches. The V gene's germline CDR1 is SGHAT and CDR2 FQNNGV.

At least ten counts were recorded for this clonotype. The chain joins TRBV4-1 to TRBJ1-1; D uncertain. The V gene lost 4 bases and the J gene lost 1 base, with 7 bases spanning the gap. This CDR3 region has 13 residues. Germline loops: CDR1 MGHRA, CDR2 YSYEKL. CDR3 in DNA: TGCGCCAGCAGCCTCCTCTGGAACACTGAAGCTTTCTTT. The encoded protein is CASSLLWNTEAFF.

Many counts were recorded for this clonotype. The rearrangement uses TRBV4-2 and TRBJ2-5, with D tentatively TRBD2 (5 bases). V was shortened by 2 bases and J by 5 bases, with 12 bases between the two germline ends. CDR3 length: 14 amino acids. Germline CDR1 reads LGHNA; CDR2 reads YNFKEQ. The CDR3 region is CASSQLRESETQYF. CDR3 nucleotide sequence: TGTGCCAGCAGCCAATTGAGGGAAAGCGAGACCCAGTACTTC.